This entry is about one T cell receptor beta chain. What it binds is not known. The data were taken from a study of cytomegalovirus exposure and HLA in healthy donors. The study's findings and limits: One cluster of highly shared sequence variants probably arose as a sequencing artifact. There were a few CMV-associated chains whose specificity for CMV antigens was confirmed in vitro.

CDR1 is SGHRS, CDR2 YFSETQ, per germline. There are 15 residues in the CDR3. V lost 4 bases and J lost 9; bases outside the gene matches: 9. PCR involved 60 Vbeta and 13 Jbeta primers. Sequencing used immunoSEQ multiplex PCR; TCRdb keeps in-frame clones, though not all of them. This table lists fewer than 200,000 clones. The chain couples TRBV5-1 to TRBJ2-1; 11 bases match TRBD2. This TCR derives from a man aged 25-45 years in good health and CMV-seronegative. Material: PBMCs. CDR3 sequence reads: CASSPTRLAGGEQFF. The CDR3 DNA follows: TGCGCCAGCAGCCCCACGCGGCTAGCGGGAGGTGAGCAGTTCTTC.